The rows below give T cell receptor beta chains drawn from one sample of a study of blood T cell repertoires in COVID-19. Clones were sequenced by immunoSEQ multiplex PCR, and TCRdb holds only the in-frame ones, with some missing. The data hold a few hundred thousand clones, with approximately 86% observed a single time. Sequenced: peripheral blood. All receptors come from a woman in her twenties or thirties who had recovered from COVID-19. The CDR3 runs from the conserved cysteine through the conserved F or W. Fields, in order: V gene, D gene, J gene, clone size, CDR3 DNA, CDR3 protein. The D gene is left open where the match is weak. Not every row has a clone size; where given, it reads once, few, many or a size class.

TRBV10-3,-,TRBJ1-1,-,TGTGCCATCCTTGATGGAGTAGCCTCTCAAGCTTTCTTT,CAILDGVASQAFF
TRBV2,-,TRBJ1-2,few,TGTGCCAGCGGTAACATTTCTCCCAACTATGGCTACACCTTC,CASGNISPNYGYTF
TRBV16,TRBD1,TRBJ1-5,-,TGTGCCAGCAGCCAAACCGGACAGGGGGCACCTAGTAGCAATCAGCCCCAGCATTTT,CASSQTGQGAPSSNQPQHF
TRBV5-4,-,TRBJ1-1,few,TGTGCCAGCAGTTACGACAGCACTGAAGCTTTCTTT,CASSYDSTEAFF
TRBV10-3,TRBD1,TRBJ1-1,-,TGTGCCATCAACTCACAAGACAGGGGGGACACTGAAGCTTTCTTT,CAINSQDRGDTEAFF
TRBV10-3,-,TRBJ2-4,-,TGTGCCATCAGTGAGTACGGGGGGACGACAGGCAAAAACATTCAGTACTTC,CAISEYGGTTGKNIQYF
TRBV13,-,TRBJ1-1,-,TGTGCCAGCAGCGTCGGTGATGAAGCTTTCTTT,CASSVGDEAFF
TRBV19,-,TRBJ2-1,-,TGTGCCAGTACCGATCCCCCTAAACCTGAGCAGTTCTTC,CASTDPPKPEQFF
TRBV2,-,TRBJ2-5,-,TGTGCCAGCAGTAAATATCAGTCCCAAGAGACCCAGTACTTC,CASSKYQSQETQYF
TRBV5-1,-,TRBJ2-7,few,TGCGCCAGCAGCTTGGAAGGGTCAGCGGGCGAGCAGTACTTC,CASSLEGSAGEQYF
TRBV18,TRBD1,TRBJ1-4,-,TGTGCCAGCTCACCACAGTCAACCGGGACAGGGGGACTTGAAAAACTGTTTTTT,CASSPQSTGTGGLEKLFF
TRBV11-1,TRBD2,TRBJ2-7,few,TGTGCCAGCAGCCCGGGGACTAGCGGGGGCTCCGAGCAGTACTTC,CASSPGTSGGSEQYF
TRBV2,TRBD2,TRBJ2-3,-,TGTGCCAGCTGTCGGGGGGGAGATACGCAGTATTTT,CASCRGGDTQYF
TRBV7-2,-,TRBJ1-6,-,TGTGCCAGCAGCTTAATGGGGCAGTCACCCCTCCACTTT,CASSLMGQSPLHF
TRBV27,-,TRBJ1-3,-,TGTGCCAGCAGTCCGTCCCAGTGGGGAAACACCATATATTTT,CASSPSQWGNTIYF
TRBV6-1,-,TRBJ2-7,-,TGTGCCAGCAGTGAAGGGGTCACTAGCTCCTACGAGCAGTACTTC,CASSEGVTSSYEQYF
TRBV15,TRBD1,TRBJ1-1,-,TGTGCCACCAGCAGAGGAGACAGGGACTCTGAAGCTTTCTTT,CATSRGDRDSEAFF
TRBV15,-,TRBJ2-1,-,TGTGCCACCAGCTCCATTGACGGAGACTACAATGAGCAGTTCTTC,CATSSIDGDYNEQFF
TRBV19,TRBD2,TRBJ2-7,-,TGTGCCAGTAGGACTAGCGGGAGTCCAGTCTACGAGCAGTACTTC,CASRTSGSPVYEQYF
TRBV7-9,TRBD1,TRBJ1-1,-,TGTGCCAGCAGCCCGGACAGGAGGGACACTGAAGCTTTCTTT,CASSPDRRDTEAFF
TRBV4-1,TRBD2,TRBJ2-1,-,TGCGCCAGCAGCCATCCACTAGCGGGGGAGAACAATGAGCAGTTCTTC,CASSHPLAGENNEQFF
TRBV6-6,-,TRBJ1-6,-,TGTGCCAGCAGTCACCAGGGAGGTTCAGATTCACCCCTCCACTTT,CASSHQGGSDSPLHF
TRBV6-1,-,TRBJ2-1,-,TGTGCCAGCAGTGAATACGGTCACTTCTACAATGAGCAGTTCTTC,CASSEYGHFYNEQFF
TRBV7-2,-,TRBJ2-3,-,TGTGCCAGCAGCCCGGGGGGCGGGGGAGGGGCAGATACGCAGTATTTT,CASSPGGGGGADTQYF
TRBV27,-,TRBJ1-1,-,TGTGCCAGCAGTCCCCTGAACAGAACTGAAGCTTTCTTT,CASSPLNRTEAFF
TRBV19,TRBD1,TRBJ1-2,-,TGTGCCAGTAAGGTACAGGGGTCCGTGGGCTACACCTTC,CASKVQGSVGYTF
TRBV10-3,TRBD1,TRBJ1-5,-,TGTGCCATCAGTTTACAGGGGGGCAATCAGCCCCAGCATTTT,CAISLQGGNQPQHF
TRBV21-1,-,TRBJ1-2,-,TGTGCCAGCAGTTTGACGGAGAGTAACTATGGCTACACCTTC,CASSLTESNYGYTF
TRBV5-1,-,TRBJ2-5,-,TGCGCCAGCAGCTCCGCGCCGGGTAGTGTAGAGACCCAGTACTTC,CASSSAPGSVETQYF
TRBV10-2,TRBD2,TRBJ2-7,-,TGCGCCAGCAGTGAGTTTTTCGCGGGAGAGCCGTACGAGCAGTACTTC,CASSEFFAGEPYEQYF
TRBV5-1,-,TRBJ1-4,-,TGCGCCAGCAGCTTAGGGGAAACCCCAACTAATGAAAAACTGTTTTTT,CASSLGETPTNEKLFF
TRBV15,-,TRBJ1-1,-,TGTGCCACCAGCTTACGGGGATCTCCCTTTGAAGCTTTCTTT,CATSLRGSPFEAFF
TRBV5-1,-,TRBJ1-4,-,TGCGCCAGCAGCCCGGGGACTAGGGGTAATGAAAAACTGTTTTTT,CASSPGTRGNEKLFF
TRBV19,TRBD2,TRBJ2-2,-,TGTGCCAGTAATCCGGGACTACTCAACACCGGGGAGCTGTTTTTT,CASNPGLLNTGELFF
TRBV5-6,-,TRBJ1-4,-,TGTGCCAGCAACCTAGGTGGCAGGGCGAAGTCGGATGAAAAACTGTTTTTT,CASNLGGRAKSDEKLFF
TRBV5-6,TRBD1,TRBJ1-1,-,TGTGCCAGCAGCCACAGGGGGGGGTTAACTGAAGCTTTCTTT,CASSHRGGLTEAFF
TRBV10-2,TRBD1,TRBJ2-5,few,TGCGCCAGCACCAAGACAGGGGGCGAGACCCAGTACTTC,CASTKTGGETQYF
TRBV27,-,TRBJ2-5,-,TGTGCCAGCAGTATTACGACAGCTCAAGAGACCCAGTACTTC,CASSITTAQETQYF
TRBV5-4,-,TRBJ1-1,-,TGTGCCAGCAGCTTGGACATTTTTCGGGATGAAGCTTTCTTT,CASSLDIFRDEAFF
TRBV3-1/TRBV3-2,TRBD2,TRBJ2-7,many,TGTGCCAGCAGCCAAGATGGTGGGCTAGCGGGGAACTACGAGCAGTACTTC,CASSQDGGLAGNYEQYF
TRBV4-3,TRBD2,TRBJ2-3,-,TGCGCCAGCAGCCAAGCGACTAGCGGGAACACAGATACGCAGTATTTT,CASSQATSGNTDTQYF
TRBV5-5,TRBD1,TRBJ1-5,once,TGTGCCAGCAGCTCCCGGGACAGGGGACAGCCCCAGCATTTT,CASSSRDRGQPQHF
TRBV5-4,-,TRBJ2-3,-,TGTGCCAGCAGCCCGTGGACTAGCACAGATACGCAGTATTTT,CASSPWTSTDTQYF